The 24 T cell receptor beta chains given below trace back to one sample, sequenced in a study of blood T cell repertoires in COVID-19 (dated by TCRdb to the early 2020s). Library construction relied on the immunoSEQ multiplex PCR assay. This immuneACCESS table, as held by TCRdb, lists in-frame sequences with V and J called but not all clones. Of the missing ones, under half trace to an unresolved V gene in checked studies; the others have no known cause. Here the sample has 200,000 to 250,000 clones; 80% to 85% occur a single time. About 2.1% of the sample is held by the ten biggest clonotypes. The sequencing sample was made of peripheral blood. The origin of the receptors is an older woman with acute or convalescent COVID-19.

J is TRBJ1-4 and V is TRBV3-1 (or the pseudogene TRBV3-2); TRBD1 aligns across 8 bases. This CDR3 spans 14 amino acids. Per germline, CDR1 LGHDT and CDR2 YNNKEL (reference sequence). Trimming at V came to 7 bases and at J to 8 bases, leaving 9 bases not matched to a gene. The DNA for the CDR3 is TGTGCCAGCAAGTCAACAGGGGGAGGGGAAAAACTGTTTTTT. Its protein is CASKSTGGGEKLFF.

The chain has TRBV19 and TRBJ1-2; a possible D gene is TRBD1 (6 bases). The germline CDR1 and CDR2 sequences are LNHDA and SQIVND (reference sequence). This CDR3 comprises 14 residues. Trimming shortened V by 7 bases and J by 6 bases, and 18 bases separated the two germline ends. The CDR3 nucleotides read TGTGCCAGTACCACGGTTGGGGGGGCAGATGGCTACACCTTC. Translation gives CASTTVGGADGYTF.

V usage is TRBV7-3 and J usage is TRBJ2-3; 7 nucleotides align to TRBD2. The CDR3 covers 14 residues. The V and J ends lost 4 bases and 4 bases, in that order; junction bases with no gene match: 5. Germline CDR1 is SGHTA and CDR2 is FQGTGA. In nucleotides, the CDR3 is TGTGCCAGCAGCTCTATGACTAGCCCAGATACGCAGTATTTT. This codes for CASSSMTSPDTQYF. Variable domain in full (rest from reference TRBV7-3 and TRBJ2-3): GAGVSQTPSNKVTEKGKYVELRCDPISGHTALYWYRQSLGQGPEFLIYFQGTGAADDSGLPNDRFFAVRPEGSVSTLKIQRTERGDSAVYLCASSSMTSPDTQYFGPGTRLTVL.

The chain carries TRBV3-1 (or the pseudogene TRBV3-2) and TRBJ1-6, with a weak D call TRBD1 (6 bases). Germline V CDR1 and CDR2: LGHDT, YNNKEL (reference sequence). With 1 base removed from V and 11 bases from J, the gap between germline ends came to 12 bases. The CDR3 has 14 residues. The CDR3 DNA sequence: TGTGCCAGCAGCCAAGTCGTAGGGGGAGCACCCCTCCACTTT. Encoded protein: CASSQVVGGAPLHF.

The CDR3 loop is CASSPQGSSSGANVLTF. For the CDR3, the DNA is TGTGCCAGCAGCCCCCAAGGTTCTAGCTCTGGGGCCAACGTCCTGACTTTC. The rearrangement joins TRBV5-6 to TRBJ2-6; D ambiguous. The germline gives CDR1 SGHDT, CDR2 YYEEEE. The CDR3 extends over 17 amino acids. V shed 4 bases and J shed 0 bases, with 14 bases lying between them. The full variable domain, completed using reference TRBV5-6 and TRBJ2-6, is DAGVTQSPTHLIKTRGQQVTLRCSPKSGHDTVSWYQQALGQGPQFIFQYYEEEERQRGNFPDRFSGHQFPNYSSELNVNALLLGDSALYLCASSPQGSSSGANVLTFGAGSRLTVL.

This rearrangement joins TRBV28 to TRBJ1-2; the D is unclear. The length of the CDR3 is 11 residues. CDR1 MDHEN and CDR2 SYDVKM come from the germline V gene. V lost 8 bases, J lost 6 bases, and 10 bases lay in between. CDR3 DNA sequence: TGTGCCAGCGGGCAATCGGATGGCTACACCTTC. The encoded protein is CASGQSDGYTF.

The chain joins TRBV7-2 to TRBJ2-7; possible D gene TRBD1, 5 bases. CDR3 length: 12 residues. Germline V gene lookup returns CDR1 SGHTA and CDR2 FQGNSA. V lost 8 bases and J lost 0, with 8 bases in between. This CDR3 is CASQGNSYEQYF. CDR3 DNA sequence: TGTGCCAGCCAGGGCAACTCCTACGAGCAGTACTTC.

Here the CDR3 DNA reads TGTGCCAGTAGTACACGGACAGGGAACACTGAAGCTTTCTTT. Translation: CASSTRTGNTEAFF. This rearrangement joins TRBV19 to TRBJ1-1; 7 nucleotides align to TRBD1. The germline V gene encodes CDR1 LNHDA and CDR2 SQIVND (reference sequence). This CDR3 has 14 amino acids. Trimming took 4 bases from V and 1 from J; bases not matched to a gene: 3. Full variable domain (rest looked up from reference TRBV19 and TRBJ1-1): DGGITQSPKYLFRKEGQNVTLSCEQNLNHDAMYWYRQDPGQGLRLIYYSQIVNDFQKGDIAEGYSVSREKKESFPLTVTSAQKNPTAFYLCASSTRTGNTEAFFGQGTRLTVV.

The V call is TRBV7-2, the J call TRBJ1-2; no clear D. CDR1 is SGHTA and CDR2 is FQGNSA in the germline V gene. The CDR3 has 15 residues. The V end was cut by 1 base, the J end by 8 bases, with 17 bases between. The CDR3 region is CASSLVAGKEYGYTF. The CDR3 DNA is TGTGCCAGCAGCTTAGTTGCCGGGAAAGAATACGGCTACACCTTC.

This clone was recorded many times. The rearrangement uses TRBV4-2 and TRBJ2-7; maybe TRBD2 (6 bases). V was trimmed by 0 bases and J by 2 bases, leaving 14 bases between them. Looked up from germline, CDR1 is LGHNA and CDR2 is YNFKEQ. The CDR3 consists of 16 residues. The CDR3 reads CASSQEASEKTYEQYF. The CDR3 region has the DNA TGTGCCAGCAGCCAAGAGGCTAGCGAAAAGACCTACGAGCAGTACTTC.

There are a few counts of this clone. This chain joins TRBV3-1 (or the pseudogene TRBV3-2) and TRBJ1-2; D is perhaps TRBD1 (5 bases). CDR1 and CDR2 from the germline V gene are LGHDT and YNNKEL (reference sequence). The ends were cut back, 1 base at V and 8 bases at J, with 14 bases in the middle. CDR3 length equals 14 residues. The CDR3 DNA sequence: TGTGCCAGCAGCCAAGGGACACTCCAGGGCGGCTACACCTTC. It translates to CASSQGTLQGGYTF.

The chain recombines TRBV7-2 with TRBJ2-3, with D perhaps TRBD2 (5 bases). V was shortened by 5 bases and J by 1 base, with 10 bases between the two germline ends. The length of the CDR3 is 14 residues. Per germline, CDR1 SGHTA and CDR2 FQGNSA. CDR3 region: CASSTDYRTDTQYF. CDR3 bases: TGTGCCAGCAGCACCGACTACCGCACAGATACGCAGTATTTT.

This chain joins TRBV2 and TRBJ1-4; D is uncertain. The CDR3 extends over 11 amino acids. V was pared by 3 bases and J by 14 bases, with 10 bases between. Per the germline V gene, CDR1 is SNHLY and CDR2 is FYNNEI. The CDR3 nucleotides are TGTGCCAGCAGTGATCGGAGTTCTCTGTTTTTT. Translating it yields CASSDRSSLFF.

The genes are TRBV5-3 and TRBJ1-5; the D is unclear. TRBV5-3 counts as an open reading frame of uncertain function. Between the trimmed V and J ends, which lost 0 bases and 6 bases, there was a span of 13 bases. This CDR3 region has 15 residues. CDR3 DNA: TGTGCCAGAAGCTTGGATCGAGGGCGGCGTCAGCCCCAGCATTTT. Amino acid sequence: CARSLDRGRRQPQHF.

V usage is TRBV3-1 (or the pseudogene TRBV3-2) and J usage is TRBJ1-2; 11 positions agree with TRBD1. The trim removed 3 bases at V and 6 bases at J, leaving 6 bases unmatched. The CDR3 is 15 amino acids. Germline V gene sequence: CDR1 LGHDT, CDR2 YNNKEL (reference sequence). CDR3 region: CASSHRTGGADGYTF. The CDR3 DNA is TGTGCCAGCAGCCATCGGACAGGGGGCGCGGATGGCTACACCTTC.

V is TRBV6-5 and J is TRBJ2-7; a weak D match, TRBD2 (6 bases). CDR1 is MNHEY and CDR2 is SVGAGI in the germline V gene. Trimming left V 4 bases short and J 1 base short, with 14 bases between. There are 15 residues in the CDR3. The CDR3 loop is CASSSPDGRSYEQYF. The CDR3 DNA sequence: TGTGCCAGCAGTTCCCCGGACGGGAGATCCTACGAGCAGTACTTC.

The chain carries TRBV7-9 and TRBJ2-3, with a possible D match to TRBD2 (6 bases). This CDR3 has 15 amino acids. V was trimmed by 4 bases and J by 0 bases, leaving 11 bases between them. In germline, CDR1 is SEHNR, CDR2 FQNEAQ (reference sequence). The CDR3 DNA sequence: TGTGCCAGCAGCTCTCCGAGCGGGAGCACAGATACGCAGTATTTT. Translated: CASSSPSGSTDTQYF.

The chain combines TRBV5-4 with TRBJ1-4, with a tentative D call TRBD1 (5 bases). Germline V gene lookup returns CDR1 SGHNT and CDR2 YYREEE (reference sequence). V dropped 0 bases and J dropped 7 bases, with 7 bases sitting between them. The CDR3 runs 13 residues. The CDR3 reads CASSLEGREKLFF. The CDR3 DNA reads as TGTGCCAGCAGCTTGGAGGGGCGTGAAAAACTGTTTTTT.

V usage is TRBV12-3 or TRBV12-4 and J usage is TRBJ1-2, with TRBD1 as a possible D gene (6 bases). The CDR3 is made up of 13 amino acids. Trimming removed 7 bases at V and 4 bases at J, with 13 bases between. The DNA of the CDR3 is TGTGCCAGCAACCGGGACAACACCTATGGCTACACCTTC. It is translated as CASNRDNTYGYTF.

This chain joins TRBV2 and TRBJ2-1; 7 bases line up with TRBD2. With V trimmed by 6 bases and J by 6 bases, 2 bases remained unmatched. Per the germline V gene, CDR1 is SNHLY and CDR2 is FYNNEI. The CDR3 sequence is 12 residues long. In nucleotides, the CDR3 is TGTGCCAGCAGGGGGGAGGGCAATGAGCAGTTCTTC. Residues: CASRGEGNEQFF.

In its sample, this clone was seen a few times. The rearrangement uses TRBV5-1 and TRBJ2-1; D may be TRBD2 (6 bases). CDR1 is SGHRS and CDR2 is YFSETQ in the germline V gene. The CDR3 spans 16 residues. Trimming removed 0 bases from V and 5 bases from J, with 15 bases in between. CDR3 loop: CASSLAGAGVNNEQFF. CDR3 DNA: TGCGCCAGCAGCTTGGCAGGAGCGGGTGTCAACAATGAGCAGTTCTTC.

This chain links TRBV5-4 with TRBJ2-5; TRBD1 matches 8 bases. V was pared by 0 bases and J by 4 bases, with 8 bases of the junction left unmatched. There are 16 residues in the CDR3. The germline V gene has CDR1 SGHNT and CDR2 YYREEE (reference sequence). The CDR3 bases are TGTGCCAGCAGCTTGGAAGGACGCAGGGGGCTAGAGACCCAGTACTTC. It translates to CASSLEGRRGLETQYF.

The chain employs TRBV24-1 and TRBJ2-3; weak D call: TRBD2 (5 bases). The V gene lost 1 base and the J gene lost 1 base, with 11 bases spanning the gap. Germline CDR1 KGHDR, CDR2 SFDVKD. The CDR3 totals 16 residues. DNA of the CDR3: TGTGCCACCAGTGATTTTCGCGGGTCTGGCACAGATACGCAGTATTTT. As protein: CATSDFRGSGTDTQYF.

As concerns this clone: Other nucleotide sequences from this sample produce the same CDR3. The chain uses TRBV29-1 and TRBJ2-1; D is perhaps TRBD2 (6 bases). The CDR3 has 12 residues. V lost 7 bases, J lost 0 bases, and 7 bases lay in between. Germline V CDR1 and CDR2: SQVTM, ANQGSEA. CDR3 protein: CSGRGSYNEQFF. CDR3 coding DNA: TGCAGCGGGCGGGGCTCCTACAATGAGCAGTTCTTC.